This T cell receptor (beta chain) was identified during a study of T-cell memory formation after mild COVID-19. Study-level findings and limits: CD4+ bias marked clones expanding day 15 to 37, unlike balanced contracting clones.

5'RACE with constant-segment primers yielded barcoded, UMI-tagged TCR alpha and TCR beta cDNA libraries. MiXCR was run by TCRdb on the 5' RACE reads, yielding one entry per CDR3 protein. The sample holds 450,000 to 700,000 distinct CDR3 sequences, under 20% seen once. The germline V gene encodes CDR1 SEHNR and CDR2 FQNEAQ (reference sequence). This CDR3 region has 14 residues. Trimming took off 5 bases at V and 1 base at J, with 11 bases between the two ends. This clonotype was counted a few times. Its target is unknown. This receptor was taken from an adult woman who had mild COVID-19 (a few samples of this study predate the infection). Cell type and time point are not known. This chain links TRBV7-9 with TRBJ1-1, with D unclear. The sequencing sample was made of PBMCs or a T cell subset sorted from them (not recorded which). The CDR3 DNA sequence: TGTGCCAGCAGCCCGAGAACACCGAACACTGAAGCTTTCTTT. It translates to CASSPRTPNTEAFF. The full variable domain, with the rest looked up from reference TRBV7-9 and TRBJ1-1, is DTGVSQNPRHKITKRGQNVTFRCDPISEHNRLYWYRQTLGQGPEFLTYFQNEAQLEKSRLLSDRFSAERPKGSFSTLEIQRTEQGDSAMYLCASSPRTPNTEAFFGQGTRLTVV.